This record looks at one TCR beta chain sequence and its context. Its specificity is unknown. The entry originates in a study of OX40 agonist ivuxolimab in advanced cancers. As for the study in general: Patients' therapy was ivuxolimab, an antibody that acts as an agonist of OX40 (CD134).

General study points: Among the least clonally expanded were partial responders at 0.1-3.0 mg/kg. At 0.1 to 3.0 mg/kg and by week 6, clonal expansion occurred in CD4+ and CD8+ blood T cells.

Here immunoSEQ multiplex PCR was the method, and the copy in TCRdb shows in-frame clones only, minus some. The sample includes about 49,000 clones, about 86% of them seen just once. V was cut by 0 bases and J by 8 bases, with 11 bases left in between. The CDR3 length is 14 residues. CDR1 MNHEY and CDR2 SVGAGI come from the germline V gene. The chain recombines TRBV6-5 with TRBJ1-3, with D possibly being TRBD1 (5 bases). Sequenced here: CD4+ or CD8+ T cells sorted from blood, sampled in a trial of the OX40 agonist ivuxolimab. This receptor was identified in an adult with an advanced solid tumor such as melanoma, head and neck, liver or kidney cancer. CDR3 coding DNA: TGTGCCAGCAGTTACTCGAAGGGGTGGGACACCATATATTTT. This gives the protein CASSYSKGWDTIYF.